One and the same sample provided the 20 T cell receptor beta chains below, sequenced in a study of blood T cell repertoires in COVID-19. Clones were read by immunoSEQ multiplex PCR, and TCRdb kept only the in-frame ones, dropping some. This sample has roughly 280,000 clones, with around four fifths found just once. The sequencing input was peripheral blood. The source of these receptors is a man aged 55-75 years who had recovered from COVID-19.

The V and J genes are TRBV6-5 and TRBJ2-5, with D tentatively TRBD1 (6 bases). This CDR3 region has 15 residues. Germline V gene data show CDR1 as MNHEY and CDR2 as SVGAGI. The ends were cut back, 2 bases at V and 5 bases at J, with 15 bases in the middle. The CDR3 reads CASSYQTGNGETQYF. Here the CDR3 DNA reads TGTGCCAGCAGTTACCAGACAGGCAACGGGGAGACCCAGTACTTC.

This chain uses TRBV25-1 with TRBJ2-5, with a weak D call TRBD1 (5 bases). Trimming removed 7 bases from V and 4 bases from J, with 19 bases in between. The CDR3 runs to 15 residues. Germline-derived CDR1 and CDR2 are MGHDK and SYGVNS. DNA of the CDR3: TGTGCCAGCACCCAAAGTGGCGTGGGGCGAGAGACCCAGTACTTC. It specifies CASTQSGVGRETQYF.

The chain is built from TRBV6-6 and TRBJ1-2; D may be TRBD1 (6 bases). Germline V gene lookup returns CDR1 MNHNY and CDR2 SVGAGI (reference sequence). This CDR3 has 15 residues. The V and J ends lost 5 bases and 1 base respectively, with 14 bases between them. The CDR3 protein is CASSKNRDGNYGYTF. CDR3 nucleotides: TGTGCCAGCAGTAAAAACAGGGACGGTAACTATGGCTACACCTTC.

The gene calls are TRBV27 and TRBJ2-5, with TRBD1 matching 7 bases. With V trimmed by 6 bases and J by 2 bases, 3 bases remained unmatched. CDR3 size: 13 residues. Germline values: CDR1 MNHEY, CDR2 SMNVEV (reference sequence). CDR3 sequence reads: CASRGTAQETQYF. The CDR3 bases are TGTGCCAGCAGGGGGACAGCGCAAGAGACCCAGTACTTC.

The chain has TRBV2 and TRBJ2-1; 9 positions match TRBD2. The CDR3 runs to 15 residues. J lost 4 bases, V lost 2 bases, and 3 bases had no gene match. Germline V CDR1 and CDR2: SNHLY, FYNNEI. This CDR3 reads CASSEQTSGYNEQFF. In nucleotides, the CDR3 is TGTGCCAGCAGTGAACAGACTAGCGGATACAATGAGCAGTTCTTC.

The chain is built from TRBV7-9 and TRBJ2-7, with a weak D call TRBD2 (6 bases). Trimming took 8 bases from V and 8 from J, leaving 25 bases between them. The CDR3 runs 15 residues. CDR1 is SEHNR, CDR2 FQNEAQ, per germline (reference sequence). The CDR3, as DNA: TGTGCCAGCGCTTACGAGACACCCGGTGGGGGGAAGCAGTACTTC. Encoded protein: CASAYETPGGGKQYF.

The CDR3 DNA reads TGTGCCAGCAGTCTCCTCGGGACTAGCGGGAGCAATGAGCAGTTCTTC. This codes for CASSLLGTSGSNEQFF. This chain links TRBV6-6 with TRBJ2-1, with 14 bases fitting TRBD2. This CDR3 has 16 amino acids. CDR1 and CDR2 from the germline V gene are MNHNY and SVGAGI (reference sequence). J was trimmed by 6 bases and V by 5 bases; bases with no gene match: 6.

This clone was detected a few times. The chain combines TRBV5-6 with TRBJ2-7; the D gene is possibly TRBD1 (6 bases). Germline V gene data show CDR1 as SGHDT and CDR2 as YYEEEE. The CDR3 runs 14 residues. Trimming stripped 4 bases from V and 0 bases from J, with 11 bases between. The chain's CDR3 is CASSALGASYEQYF. CDR3 coding DNA: TGTGCCAGCAGCGCCCTGGGGGCCTCCTACGAGCAGTACTTC.

The rearrangement links TRBV7-2 to TRBJ2-1; D perhaps matches TRBD1 (6 bases). This CDR3 is built from 12 residues. Trimming took off 7 bases at V and 8 bases at J, with 12 bases between the two ends. Per the germline V gene, CDR1 is SGHTA and CDR2 is FQGNSA. The CDR3 bases are TGTGCCAGCACGAGGGACATCTATGAGCAGTTCTTC. It is translated as CASTRDIYEQFF. Full variable domain (missing parts from reference TRBV7-2 and TRBJ2-1): GAGVSQSPSNKVTEKGKDVELRCDPISGHTALYWYRQSLGQGLEFLIYFQGNSAPDKSGLPSDRFSAERTGGSVSTLTIQRTQQEDSAVYLCASTRDIYEQFFGPGTRLTVL.

V is TRBV5-1 and J is TRBJ2-2; 8 bases map to TRBD1. Unmatched junction bases numbered 3, after V lost 4 bases and J lost 4 bases. In germline, CDR1 is SGHRS, CDR2 YFSETQ. The CDR3 runs 14 residues. The CDR3 nucleotides are TGCGCCAGCAGCGGACAGGGAGGCACCGGGGAGCTGTTTTTT. It encodes CASSGQGGTGELFF.

The chain couples TRBV3-1 (or the pseudogene TRBV3-2) to TRBJ1-3; D perhaps matches TRBD1 (5 bases). This CDR3 has 14 amino acids. The V and J ends lost 3 bases and 5 bases respectively, with 11 bases between them. Germline V CDR1 and CDR2: LGHDT, YNNKEL (reference sequence). The CDR3 region has the DNA TGTGCCAGCAGCCAGAAGGGGAATAGAAACACCATATATTTT. Its translation is CASSQKGNRNTIYF.

The CDR3 sequence: CSVSTAYSYEQYF. CDR3 coding DNA: TGCAGCGTTTCGACTGCATACTCCTACGAGCAGTACTTC. This chain joins TRBV29-1 and TRBJ2-7; D unclear. The germline V gene encodes CDR1 SQVTM and CDR2 ANQGSEA. The CDR3 consists of 13 residues. V was shortened by 5 bases and J by 0 bases, with 11 bases between the two germline ends.

Worth noting for this clone: The identical CDR3 is also encoded by other nucleotide sequences in the sample. The chain links TRBV18 to TRBJ2-1; TRBD2 aligns across 9 bases. The CDR3 is 17 residues long. Germline CDR1 is KGHSH and CDR2 is LQKENI. The V and J ends lost 2 bases and 0 bases, in that order; junction bases with no gene match: 5. CDR3 protein: CASSPKTSGSSYNEQFF. Here the CDR3 DNA reads TGTGCCAGCTCACCAAAGACTAGCGGAAGCTCCTACAATGAGCAGTTCTTC.

This chain connects TRBV6-1 to TRBJ1-1; 9 bases line up with TRBD1. This CDR3 spans 15 amino acids. The junction had 9 bases not matched to a gene; V was cut back by 6 bases and J by 4 bases. Germline values: CDR1 MNHNS, CDR2 SASEGT. CDR3: CASRPPYRGLTEAFF. The CDR3 DNA follows: TGTGCCAGCAGGCCCCCGTACAGGGGGCTCACTGAAGCTTTCTTT.

The chain has TRBV2 and TRBJ2-1; D call uncertain. The V gene lost 4 bases and the J gene lost 12 bases, with 7 bases spanning the gap. Germline V gene data show CDR1 as SNHLY and CDR2 as FYNNEI. The CDR3 has 10 residues. Here the CDR3 DNA reads TGTGCCAGCAGTGTCCAGTTGCAGTTCTTC. Translation: CASSVQLQFF.

This clone has only a few counts. The J gene is TRBJ1-1, the V gene TRBV5-4, with D maybe TRBD1 (6 bases). Germline assignment: CDR1 SGHNT and CDR2 YYREEE (reference sequence). This CDR3 is 15 amino acids long. Trimming cost V 3 bases and J 2 bases, with 14 bases left between them. In DNA form, the CDR3 reads TGTGCCAGCAGCTGGGGTGGGACACTTAACACTGAAGCTTTCTTT. It specifies CASSWGGTLNTEAFF.

The table lists this clone with a count of one. The chain links TRBV16 to TRBJ1-4; possibly TRBD1 for D (6 bases). The CDR3 sequence is 16 residues long. CDR1 KGHSY and CDR2 FQNENV come from the germline V gene. Trimming took 2 bases from V and 3 from J, leaving 13 bases between them. CDR3 sequence (DNA): TGTGCCAGCAGCCAAGTTGCAGGGGCGGCTAATGAAAAACTGTTTTTT. Its protein product is CASSQVAGAANEKLFF.

With respect to this clone: At one boundary the junction diverges from the germline segment, which might be a read error. The rearrangement joins TRBV6-1 to TRBJ2-3; 13 positions match TRBD2. CDR1 is MNHNS, CDR2 SASEGT, per germline. This CDR3 is 16 amino acids long. In DNA, the CDR3 is TGTGCCAGCAGCGAAGGACTAGCGGGAGCCACAGATACGCAGTATTTT. Encoded protein: CASSEGLAGATDTQYF.

The rearrangement joins TRBV12-3 or TRBV12-4 to TRBJ2-7; D gene ambiguous. V lost 6 bases and J 3 bases, leaving 6 bases between the germline ends. This CDR3 is 11 amino acids long. The CDR3 region is CASSWSYEQYF. CDR3 DNA sequence: TGTGCCAGCAGCTGGAGCTACGAGCAGTACTTC.

The CDR3 loop is CASSAAWTRGEQFF. In DNA form, the CDR3 reads TGTGCCAGCAGCGCGGCCTGGACTCGGGGTGAGCAGTTCTTC. The chain is built from TRBV9 and TRBJ2-1; the D gene is possibly TRBD2 (5 bases). Germline lookup yields CDR1 SGDLS and CDR2 YYNGEE. V shed 3 bases and J shed 9 bases, with 16 bases lying between them. The CDR3 loop spans 14 amino acids.